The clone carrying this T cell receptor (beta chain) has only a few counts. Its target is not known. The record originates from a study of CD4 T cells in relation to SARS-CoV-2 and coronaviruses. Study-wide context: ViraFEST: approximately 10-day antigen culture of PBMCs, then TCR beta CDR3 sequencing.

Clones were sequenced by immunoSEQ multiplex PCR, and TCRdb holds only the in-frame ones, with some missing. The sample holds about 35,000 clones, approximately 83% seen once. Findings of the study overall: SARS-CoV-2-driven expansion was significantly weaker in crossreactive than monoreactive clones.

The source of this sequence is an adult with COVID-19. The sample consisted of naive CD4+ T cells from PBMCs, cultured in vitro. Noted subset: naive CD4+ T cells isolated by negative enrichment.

As DNA, the CDR3 is TGCGCCAGCACCCGCGGGAGAGACACCGGGGAGCTGTTTTTT. Translation: CASTRGRDTGELFF. This chain uses TRBV4-1 with TRBJ2-2; 7 bases agree with TRBD2. Germline V gives CDR1 MGHRA, CDR2 YSYEKL. V gave up 7 bases and J gave up 3 bases; unmatched junction bases: 5. The CDR3 length is 14 residues.